Detailed here is one TCR beta chain. The source of the sample is a study of CD8+CD57+ T cells in acquired aplastic anemia. TCR beta VDJ and CDR3 profiles were obtained from a genomic DNA template. Using its own MiXCR run on the reads, TCRdb lists one record per CDR3 protein. The sample contains 200,000 to 300,000 distinct CDR3 sequences, approximately 82% of which appear only once. Whoever was chosen for sequencing had shown CD8+CD57+ cell expansion by flow cytometry. Germline CDR1 is SGHNT and CDR2 is YENEEA. Trimming cost V 8 bases and J 12 bases, with 17 bases left between them. CDR3 size: 12 residues.

Sequenced material: sorted CD4+, CD8+, or CD8+CD57+ T cells (not recorded which) from PBMCs. The sequence was collected from a human donor with aplastic anemia. The J gene is TRBJ2-4, the V gene TRBV11-3, with no clear D. CDR3 DNA: TGTGCCAGCGGAGACGCTGGCGAGCCTCAGTACTTC. Its translation is CASGDAGEPQYF.